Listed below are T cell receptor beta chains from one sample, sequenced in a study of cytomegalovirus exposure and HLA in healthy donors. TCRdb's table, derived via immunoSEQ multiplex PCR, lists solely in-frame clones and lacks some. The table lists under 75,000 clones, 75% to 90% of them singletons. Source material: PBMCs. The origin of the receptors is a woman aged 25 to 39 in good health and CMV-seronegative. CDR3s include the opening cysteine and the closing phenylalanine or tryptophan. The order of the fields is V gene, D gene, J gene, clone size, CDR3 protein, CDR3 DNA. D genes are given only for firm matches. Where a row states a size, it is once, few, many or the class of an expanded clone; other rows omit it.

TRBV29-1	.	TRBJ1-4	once	CSVPAGEKLFF	TGCAGCGTCCCCGCGGGTGAAAAACTGTTTTTT
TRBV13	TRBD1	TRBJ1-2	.	CASSLGQGNNYGYTF	TGTGCCAGCAGCTTGGGACAGGGAAATAACTATGGCTACACCTTC
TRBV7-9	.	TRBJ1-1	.	CSSSLGSARNTEAFF	TGTTCCAGCAGTTTGGGTAGCGCGCGGAACACTGAAGCTTTCTTT
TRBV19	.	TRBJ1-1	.	CASIGQNTEAFF	TGTGCCAGTATAGGACAGAACACTGAAGCTTTCTTT
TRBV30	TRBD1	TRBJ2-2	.	CAWSPGQGQNTGELFF	TGTGCCTGGAGCCCTGGACAGGGTCAGAACACCGGGGAGCTGTTTTTT
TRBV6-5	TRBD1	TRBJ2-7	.	CASSYSGQGAYEQYF	TGTGCCAGCAGTTACTCAGGACAGGGGGCCTACGAGCAGTACTTC
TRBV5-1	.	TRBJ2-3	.	CASSAPVDTRTDTQYF	TGCGCCAGCAGCGCCCCGGTGGACACCCGTACAGATACGCAGTATTTT
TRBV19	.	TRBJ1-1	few	CASELNTEAFF	TGTGCCAGTGAGTTGAACACTGAAGCTTTCTTT
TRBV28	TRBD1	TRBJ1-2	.	CASSPGTGPYGYTF	TGTGCCAGCAGTCCAGGGACAGGTCCCTATGGCTACACCTTC
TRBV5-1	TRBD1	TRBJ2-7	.	CASTIGQGYYEQYF	TGCGCCAGCACCATCGGACAGGGTTACTACGAGCAGTACTTC
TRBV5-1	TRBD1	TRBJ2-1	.	CASGSGTVNNEQFF	TGCGCCAGCGGATCCGGGACAGTAAACAATGAGCAGTTCTTC
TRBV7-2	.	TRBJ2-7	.	CASSLGFKASEIYEQYF	TGTGCCAGCAGCTTAGGGTTTAAGGCTAGCGAGATTTACGAGCAGTACTTC
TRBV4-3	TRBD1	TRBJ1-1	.	CASRQDTTGGFEAFF	TGCGCCAGCAGGCAAGACACTACAGGGGGTTTTGAAGCTTTCTTT
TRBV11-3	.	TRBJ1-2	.	CASSLNPDLGAQGKGYTF	TGTGCCAGCAGCTTAAACCCGGATTTGGGGGCCCAAGGGAAAGGCTACACCTTC
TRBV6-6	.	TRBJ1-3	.	CASRSSDRDSGNTIYF	TGTGCCAGCAGGTCCTCGGACAGAGACTCTGGAAACACCATATATTTT
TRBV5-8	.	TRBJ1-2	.	CASSRSGSGYGYTF	TGTGCCAGCAGCCGGAGCGGGTCGGGATATGGCTACACCTTC
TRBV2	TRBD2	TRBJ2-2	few	CASIQGAGGPTGELFF	TGTGCCAGCATCCAAGGGGCGGGAGGGCCGACCGGGGAGCTGTTTTTT
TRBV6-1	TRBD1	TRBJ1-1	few	CASSETGSHTEAFF	TGTGCCAGCAGTGAGACAGGGTCGCACACTGAAGCTTTCTTT
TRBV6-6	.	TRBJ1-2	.	CASSYPSTEGYTF	TGTGCCAGCAGTTACCCTTCGACAGAGGGCTACACCTTC
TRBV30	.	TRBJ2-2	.	CAWTNGAANTGELFF	TGTGCCTGGACCAATGGGGCAGCCAACACCGGGGAGCTGTTTTTT
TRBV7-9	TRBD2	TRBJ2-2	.	CSSSLAGGWTGELFF	TGTTCCAGCAGCTTAGCGGGAGGGTGGACCGGGGAGCTGTTTTTT
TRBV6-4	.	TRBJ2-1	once	CASSPRGGGSYNEQFF	TGTGCCAGCAGTCCGCGGGGCGGAGGGTCCTACAATGAGCAGTTCTTC
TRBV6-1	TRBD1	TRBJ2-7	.	CASSRTGGLYEQYF	TGTGCCAGCAGTCGGACAGGGGGCCTCTACGAGCAGTACTTC
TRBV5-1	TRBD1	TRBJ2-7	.	CASSYGQGVYEQYF	TGCGCCAGCAGCTACGGACAGGGCGTATACGAGCAGTACTTC
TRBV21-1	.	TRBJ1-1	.	CASSKGVQGTEAFF	TGTGCCAGCAGCAAAGGGGTCCAGGGCACTGAAGCTTTCTTT
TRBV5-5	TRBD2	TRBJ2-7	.	CASSFSRSGGRDEQYF	TGTGCCAGCAGCTTCAGCCGTTCGGGCGGGAGAGATGAGCAGTACTTC
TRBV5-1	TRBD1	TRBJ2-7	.	CASSSDRGPYEQYF	TGCGCCAGCAGCTCGGACAGGGGTCCCTACGAGCAGTACTTC
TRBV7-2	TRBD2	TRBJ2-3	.	CASRRTSGTLPDTQYF	TGTGCCAGCAGGCGGACTAGCGGGACGCTCCCGGATACGCAGTATTTT
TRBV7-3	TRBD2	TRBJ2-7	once	CARPRGTSGNREQYF	TGTGCCAGGCCCCGGGGGACTAGCGGGAACAGGGAGCAGTACTTC
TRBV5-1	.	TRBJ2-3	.	CATSSSTDTQYF	TGCGCCACCTCCTCTAGCACAGATACGCAGTATTTT
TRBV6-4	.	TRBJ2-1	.	CASSDSERGTYNEQFF	TGTGCCAGCAGTGACTCTGAACGGGGTACCTACAATGAGCAGTTCTTC
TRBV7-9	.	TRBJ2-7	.	CASKTRAGWTSSEQYF	TGTGCCAGCAAGACTAGGGCTGGGTGGACGTCTAGCGAGCAGTACTTC
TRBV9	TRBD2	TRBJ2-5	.	CASSVGLAGGGGETQYF	TGTGCCAGCAGCGTAGGACTAGCGGGAGGGGGGGGCGAGACCCAGTACTTC
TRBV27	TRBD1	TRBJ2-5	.	CASSLSGRGQETQYF	TGTGCCAGCAGTTTATCAGGCAGGGGGCAGGAGACCCAGTACTTC
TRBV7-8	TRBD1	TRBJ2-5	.	CASSLVGDREETQYF	TGTGCCAGCAGCTTGGTGGGGGACAGGGAAGAGACCCAGTACTTC
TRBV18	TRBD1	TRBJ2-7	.	CASSPRDSSYEQYF	TGTGCCAGCTCACCCCGGGACAGCTCCTACGAGCAGTACTTC
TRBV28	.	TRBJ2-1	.	CASSPKDFEQFF	TGTGCCAGCAGTCCGAAGGACTTCGAGCAGTTCTTC
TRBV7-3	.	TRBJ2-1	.	CASSSDPGLGNNEQFF	TGTGCCAGCAGCTCCGACCCGGGACTTGGGAACAATGAGCAGTTCTTC
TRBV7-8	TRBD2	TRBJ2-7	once	CASSENSGSTYEQYF	TGTGCCAGCAGCGAAAATAGCGGGAGTACCTACGAGCAGTACTTC
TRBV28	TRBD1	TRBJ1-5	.	CASRPRTGDNQPQHF	TGTGCCAGCAGGCCAAGGACAGGGGACAATCAGCCCCAGCATTTT
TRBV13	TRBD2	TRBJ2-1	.	CASSLLALAGVEQFF	TGTGCCAGCAGCTTATTGGCACTAGCGGGAGTTGAGCAGTTCTTC
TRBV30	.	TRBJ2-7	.	CAWSEAREAEQYF	TGTGCCTGGAGTGAGGCCAGGGAGGCCGAGCAGTACTTC
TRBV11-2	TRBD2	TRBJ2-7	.	CASSLAGGRASHEQYF	TGTGCCAGCAGCTTAGCGGGCGGGAGGGCCTCCCACGAGCAGTACTTC
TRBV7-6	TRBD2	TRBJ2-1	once	CASSLARREPYNEQFF	TGTGCCAGCAGCTTAGCGAGGCGGGAGCCCTACAATGAGCAGTTCTTC
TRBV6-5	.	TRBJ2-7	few	CASSYSGGASYEQYF	TGTGCCAGCAGTTACTCTGGGGGGGCCTCCTACGAGCAGTACTTC
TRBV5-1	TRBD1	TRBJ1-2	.	CASSSLPQGANYGYTF	TGCGCCAGCAGCTCGCTCCCCCAGGGGGCCAACTATGGCTACACCTTC
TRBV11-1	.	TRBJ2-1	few	CASSGRGSSSYNEQFF	TGTGCCAGCAGCGGAAGGGGCTCGAGCTCCTACAATGAGCAGTTCTTC
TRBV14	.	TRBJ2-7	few	CASSQGSVEQYF	TGTGCCAGCAGCCAAGGCTCGGTCGAGCAGTACTTC
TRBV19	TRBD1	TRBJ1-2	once	CASRAGTVGYGYTF	TGTGCCAGTAGGGCCGGGACAGTGGGCTATGGCTACACCTTC
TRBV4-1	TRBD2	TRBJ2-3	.	CASSQDIASGRAKSTDTQYF	TGCGCCAGCAGCCAAGATATCGCTAGCGGGAGGGCAAAAAGCACAGATACGCAGTATTTT
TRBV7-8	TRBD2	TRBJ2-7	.	CASSLVASGNHEQYF	TGTGCCAGCAGCTTAGTTGCTAGCGGGAACCACGAGCAGTACTTC
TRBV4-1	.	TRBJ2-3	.	CASSHGLTSSTDTQYF	TGCGCCAGCAGCCATGGACTAACTTCTAGCACAGATACGCAGTATTTT